This record covers a single T cell receptor (beta chain). It lacks a known antigen. No base quality information exists; no much larger clone differs at one position. The CDR3, cysteine through phenylalanine, is 13 amino acids long. This entry keeps only the CDR3 DNA: 39 bases, framed from base 1. Reading the germline V gene gives CDR1 SQVTM and CDR2 ANQGSEA. Germline trimming amounts to 8 bases on V and 5 bases on J, with 9 as the count of junction bases outside the gene matches. Each donor gave one peripheral blood draw, averaging approximately 120 mL, which was collected into heparinised tubes. Using a panel that included CD45RO, CCR7, CD25, CD127, CD95 and CD27, naive, central memory, regulatory and stem cell-like memory CD4+ T cells were sorted on a BD FACSAria II. All sorted populations exceeded 98% purity. PBMCs were isolated right away by Lymphoprep density gradient centrifugation and were stained directly, without culture. So that batch effects would be minimized, each experiment stained and sorted samples in pairs, pairing one healthy donor with one patient.

This entry is derived from a study of beta chain features in type 1 diabetes (dated by TCRdb to between 2017 and 2018). Context from the whole study: Mean age, gender distribution, total cell number and subset yield were not different between patients and healthy donors. Across all samples, some 99 million sorted cells were examined, and cell number per subset correlated strongly with RNA yield. Naive and central memory subsets were obtained from all 30 or so donors, but regulatory and stem cell-like memory subsets were isolated from only 8 patients and about 8 healthy donors. In the study, TCRB repertoires of sorted circulating CD4+ T cell subsets from recently diagnosed type 1 diabetes patients were compared with those of matched healthy donors.

All of the isolated RNA was reverse transcribed with the High Capacity cDNA Reverse Transcription Kit, so expressed TCRB transcripts were sequenced. Deep immunoSEQ sequencing was applied to naive, central memory and regulatory T cell samples, giving an average of roughly 3.6 million total reads per sample. Sorted cells were lysed in RLT buffer, and RNA was extracted using DNase-treated RNeasy Micro or Mini kits according to cell number. To prevent cross-contamination, every cell subset was processed on its own, while patient and healthy donor samples were processed together. Using the immunoSEQ multiplex PCR, TCRB sequences were amplified from cDNA into 87-bp fragments spanning the CDR3 region. Sequencing of the amplicons was done on the Illumina HiSeq platform. The published analysis was carried out like this. Synthetic template baselines were used to correct PCR bias computationally, reads within Hamming distance 2 were collapsed together, and singletons that could not be merged were discarded. Reads were aligned to IMGT to assign V, D and J genes, CDR3 length, and insertions or deletions at six rearrangement sites. Within each subset, clonotype counts were normalized to sorted cell number, after which true diversity and Gini coefficients were computed with the tcR R package. The overlap coefficient, calculated on TCRB nucleotide sequences, was used to measure repertoire sharing. Out-of-frame TCRB sequences from naive cells were analyzed to stand in for the pre-selection repertoire. TCRdb holds this immuneACCESS table with in-frame rearrangements only. Some clones are missing; in checked studies, unresolved V genes explain under half, and the rest has no known cause. The DNA gave D and trimming, while V, J and clone size come from that table. Here the sample has some 700,000 clones; 13% occur a single time. The ten largest clonotypes hold 0.02% to 0.025% of the sample.

Study-wide findings and limitations: Naive, central memory and regulatory TCRB repertoires appeared to be more alike among patients than among healthy donors. Fewer insertions and more nucleotide deletions at VDJ recombination sites were observed in patients with type 1 diabetes, implying thymic rearrangement abnormalities. PCR may preferentially amplify shorter templates, but because patient and control samples were amplified and corrected together, any resulting skew would affect both groups equally. Because cDNA rather than genomic DNA was sequenced, highly expressing activated cells could have been over-represented, although no difference in activation and CD3 levels was found between groups. In all four CD4+ subsets, TCRB CDR3 length was moderately but significantly shorter in type 1 diabetes patients. Because the HLA sub-analyses included only small numbers of individuals, any influence of HLA type on TCRB rearrangement was left unresolved.

The chain links TRBV29-1 with TRBJ2-3; 8 of the junction bases match TRBD2. Sequenced material: naive CD4+ T cells from blood. The cell subset or site label on this specimen signifies: true naive CD4+ T cells. The source of this sequence is a man aged 18 to 30 with type 1 diabetes. The nucleotide sequence reads as follows: TGCAGCTCCCGCCGGGGGGGCCGAGATACGCAGTATTTT. Its protein reads: CSSRRGGRDTQYF.